One and the same sample provided the 17 T cell receptor beta chains below, sequenced in a study of blood T cell repertoires in COVID-19. Using immunoSEQ multiplex PCR, the repertoire was profiled, and TCRdb retains in-frame clones only, with some absent. This repertoire shows about 180,000 clones, less than 85% found once; its top ten account for about 11%. The sample taken for sequencing was peripheral blood. The receptor source for this set is a woman older than 75 with active or convalescent COVID-19.

The chain links TRBV7-6 to TRBJ2-7; D perhaps matches TRBD2 (6 bases). This CDR3 contains 15 residues. CDR1 is SGHVS, CDR2 FNYEAQ, per germline. V was cut by 1 base and J by 1 base, with 11 bases left in between. The CDR3 DNA reads as TGTGCCAGCAGCTTAGAGCCCGGGAGTTCCTACGAGCAGTACTTC. It specifies CASSLEPGSSYEQYF.

The chain combines TRBV12-3 or TRBV12-4 with TRBJ1-2; D not certain. CDR3 length: 13 residues. Trimming took off 3 bases at V and 4 bases at J, with 9 bases between the two ends. In nucleotides, the CDR3 is TGTGCCAGCAGTTTCCCCGCTAGCTATGGCTACACCTTC. Translated: CASSFPASYGYTF.

The chain carries TRBV4-1 and TRBJ1-2, with 8 bases matching TRBD1. Germline V gene data show CDR1 as MGHRA and CDR2 as YSYEKL. This CDR3 contains 15 residues. Germline trimming cut 3 bases from V and 5 bases from J; bases unmatched to any gene: 8. CDR3 sequence (DNA): TGCGCCAGCAGCCAGGATGGACAGGGACGGTATGGCTACACCTTC. Translating gives CASSQDGQGRYGYTF.

The chain is built from TRBV10-3 and TRBJ1-6; TRBD1 matches 10 bases. After removal of 4 bases from V and 6 bases from J, the junction contained 9 bases not matched to a gene. Germline lookup yields CDR1 ENHRY and CDR2 SYGVKD. CDR3 length equals 17 residues. CDR3 in amino acids: CAISGKRQGASNSPLHF. The CDR3 DNA is TGTGCCATCAGTGGTAAAAGACAGGGGGCAAGTAATTCACCCCTCCACTTT.

This chain links TRBV2 with TRBJ2-7; 15 bases are shared with TRBD2. V shed 6 bases and J 3 bases; nucleotides not matched to a gene: 6. Germline V gene lookup returns CDR1 SNHLY and CDR2 FYNNEI. The CDR3 has 16 amino acids. The CDR3 DNA reads as TGTGCCAGCAGGCCGGGACTAGCGGGAGGTTTCTACGAGCAGTACTTC. Encoded protein: CASRPGLAGGFYEQYF.

This clone was recorded once. The rearrangement uses TRBV3-1 (or the pseudogene TRBV3-2) and TRBJ2-3; TRBD2 might be the D (7 bases). The V gene lost 2 bases and the J gene lost 4 bases, with 16 bases spanning the gap. CDR3 size: 16 residues. Per germline, CDR1 LGHDT and CDR2 YNNKEL (reference sequence). The CDR3 bases are TGTGCCAGCAGCCAAAACGTCGGGGGGCTGGCAGATACGCAGTATTTT. Protein sequence: CASSQNVGGLADTQYF.

The rearrangement links TRBV14 to TRBJ2-1; D uncertain. The CDR3 has 11 amino acids. Looked up from germline, CDR1 is SGHDN and CDR2 is FVKESK. The V end was cut by 4 bases, the J end by 10 bases, with 8 bases between. The CDR3 region has the DNA TGTGCCAGCAGCCCGACACTGGAGCAGTTCTTC. Translation: CASSPTLEQFF.

The chain has TRBV23-1 and TRBJ2-1; 10 bases align to TRBD1. TRBV23-1 falls under the ORF class, with uncertain function. The CDR3 runs 18 residues. V shed 2 bases and J 6 bases; nucleotides not matched to a gene: 13. The CDR3 DNA follows: TGCGCCAGCAGTCAAGCCCGACAGGGGGCGCGGGGATGCAATGAGCAGTTCTTC. Translation: CASSQARQGARGCNEQFF.

J is TRBJ1-1 and V is TRBV10-1; D remains unclear. Trimming removed 0 bases from V and 4 bases from J, with 9 bases in between. Germline V CDR1 and CDR2: WNHNN, SYGVQD (reference sequence). The CDR3 is 14 amino acids. CDR3 amino acids: CASSESGRPTEAFF. The CDR3 bases are TGCGCCAGCAGTGAGTCGGGCAGACCCACTGAAGCTTTCTTT.

The V and J genes are TRBV9 and TRBJ2-7; TRBD1 aligns across 8 bases. The V gene's germline CDR1 is SGDLS and CDR2 YYNGEE. V lost 0 bases to trimming and J lost 4 bases; unmatched junction nucleotides: 6. This CDR3 is 15 amino acids long. The CDR3 region has the DNA TGTGCCAGCAGCGTAGCTCCAGGGGGCTTTTACGAGCAGTACTTC. This translates into CASSVAPGGFYEQYF.

The chain employs TRBV5-6 and TRBJ2-3; a weak D match, TRBD2 (6 bases). V lost 2 bases and J 0 bases, leaving 10 bases between the germline ends. Germline CDR1 reads SGHDT; CDR2 reads YYEEEE. The CDR3 length is 15 residues. The CDR3 DNA is TGTGCCAGCAGCTTTGTAGCGGATAGCACAGATACGCAGTATTTT. It encodes CASSFVADSTDTQYF.

The rearrangement joins TRBV7-3 to TRBJ2-2; 14 bases line up with TRBD2. The CDR3 has 15 residues. From germline, CDR1 is SGHTA and CDR2 FQGTGA. V lost 5 bases to trimming and J lost 5 bases; unmatched junction nucleotides: 1. In nucleotides, the CDR3 is TGTGCCAGCAGCCGGACTAGCGGGAGGACCGGGGAGCTGTTTTTT. This translates into CASSRTSGRTGELFF.

The rearrangement uses TRBV28 and TRBJ2-1, with a possible D match to TRBD2 (6 bases). Trimming removed 5 bases from V and 3 bases from J, with 17 bases in between. The CDR3 has 16 residues. Germline CDR1 and CDR2: MDHEN and SYDVKM. The CDR3 sequence: CASSRNPSDIYNEQFF. The CDR3 region has the DNA TGTGCCAGCAGTCGAAATCCTAGCGATATCTACAATGAGCAGTTCTTC.

The table lists this clone with a few counts. V and J are TRBV6-5 and TRBJ1-5, with 7 bases fitting TRBD1. V shed 5 bases and J 9 bases; nucleotides not matched to a gene: 7. The length of the CDR3 is 13 residues. The germline V gene encodes CDR1 MNHEY and CDR2 SVGAGI. CDR3 region: CASSTDRDRPQHF. For the CDR3, the DNA is TGTGCCAGCAGTACCGACAGGGATCGGCCCCAGCATTTT.

The genes are TRBV18 and TRBJ2-3, with D tentatively TRBD2 (6 bases). The germline gives CDR1 KGHSH, CDR2 LQKENI. This CDR3 has 14 residues. The V and J ends lost 2 bases and 6 bases respectively, with 12 bases between them. CDR3: CASSPSTLADTQYF. The CDR3 DNA reads as TGTGCCAGCTCACCATCCACCCTAGCGGATACGCAGTATTTT.

This clone came up once. V and J are TRBV7-9 and TRBJ1-2; 8 nucleotides agree with TRBD1. CDR3 length: 15 residues. Germline-derived CDR1 and CDR2 are SEHNR and FQNEAQ (reference sequence). With 5 bases clipped from V and 2 bases from J, the junction kept 7 bases outside the gene matches. CDR3 in amino acids: CASSLSTGENYGYTF. DNA for the CDR3: TGTGCCAGCAGCCTTTCGACAGGGGAGAACTATGGCTACACCTTC.

V gene TRBV19 combines with J gene TRBJ1-6; 8 bases map to TRBD1. V gave up 5 bases and J gave up 5 bases; unmatched junction bases: 8. CDR3 length: 16 amino acids. Per germline, CDR1 LNHDA and CDR2 SQIVND (reference sequence). The CDR3 sequence: CASSLTSTGDNSPLHF. The CDR3, as DNA: TGTGCCAGTAGTTTAACATCGACAGGGGATAATTCACCCCTCCACTTT.